This TCR beta chain was found in a study of T cell repertoires in aging, cancer and after chemotherapy. As regards this clonotype: Antigen: not known.

Rearranged V-D-J TRB sequences were amplified with a mixed TRB-A/B primer pool. TCRdb called the multiplex PCR reads again in MiXCR, with one record for every CDR3 protein. The table lists some 2,900 distinct CDR3 sequences, approximately 45% of them singletons. Study-wide points: Untreated cancer patients had significantly lower blood TCR diversity than age-matched healthy donors. The repertoire data cannot show anything about immunological memory following chemotherapy.

Germline CDR1 MNHNY, CDR2 SVGAGI (reference sequence). This CDR3 is built from 13 residues. V was shortened by 5 bases and J by 2 bases, with 7 bases between the two germline ends. Peripheral blood genomic DNA, not sorted cells or RNA, was the template. The chain has TRBV6-6 and TRBJ1-5; no definite D call. The sequence derives from a human donor with a blood cancer. Sequenced material: blood. CDR3: CASSSTGNQPQHF. Written as DNA, the CDR3 is TGTGCCAGCAGTAGCACTGGCAATCAGCCCCAGCATTTT.